Below are 29 T cell receptor beta chains sequenced from a single sample in a study of T cell changes during pregnancy in multiple sclerosis (dated 2019 in TCRdb). Libraries came from the immunoSEQ multiplex PCR assay. Imported from immuneACCESS, the table was reduced by TCRdb to in-frame sequences with V and J called. These copies leave out some clones; in studies compared against another copy, an unresolved V gene accounts for under half, and the cause of the remainder is not known. This sample holds around 40,000 clones; 90% to 95% were observed only once. The ten most abundant clones make up approximately 0.71% of the sample. The input for sequencing was CD4+ T cells from peripheral blood mononuclear cells, taken before pregnancy. These receptors came from a female donor with multiple sclerosis, enrolled in a pregnancy study.

The chain recombines TRBV6-5 with TRBJ1-5, with D perhaps TRBD1 (5 bases). CDR3 size: 15 residues. Germline V gene lookup returns CDR1 MNHEY and CDR2 SVGAGI. V lost 4 bases and J 1 base, leaving 11 bases between the germline ends. The CDR3 sequence: CASSLNRGSNQPQHF. The DNA for the CDR3 is TGTGCCAGCAGTTTAAATCGGGGGAGCAATCAGCCCCAGCATTTT.

Here the CDR3 DNA reads TGTGCCAGCAGTCAGTCCGGGACAGGGGGTTTTTATGAGCAGTTCTTC. This gives the protein CASSQSGTGGFYEQFF. The rearrangement links TRBV5-6 to TRBJ2-1, with TRBD1 matching over 11 bases. Trimming removed 5 bases from V and 8 bases from J; junction bases left unmatched: 12. Germline CDR1 is SGHDT and CDR2 is YYEEEE. This CDR3 contains 16 residues. The variable domain in full, completed from reference TRBV5-6 and TRBJ2-1, reads DAGVTQSPTHLIKTRGQQVTLRCSPKSGHDTVSWYQQALGQGPQFIFQYYEEEERQRGNFPDRFSGHQFPNYSSELNVNALLLGDSALYLCASSQSGTGGFYEQFFGPGTRLTVL.

This clone was seen more than once but under ten times. The rearrangement links TRBV10-3 to TRBJ1-1; D not certain. The CDR3 runs to 15 residues. Deletions cut 0 bases from V and 4 bases from J, with 12 bases between. Germline lookup yields CDR1 ENHRY and CDR2 SYGVKD. The CDR3 DNA sequence: TGTGCCATCAGTGAGTCCCAGGTCCCACGCACTGAAGCTTTCTTT. This gives the protein CAISESQVPRTEAFF.

In this sample, this clone turned up once. The gene calls are TRBV29-1 and TRBJ2-4, with D tentatively TRBD1 (5 bases). The germline V gene encodes CDR1 SQVTM and CDR2 ANQGSEA. The V gene lost 7 bases and the J gene lost 1 base, with 20 bases spanning the gap. This CDR3 region has 16 residues. The chain's CDR3 is CSAKTQGLSAKNIQYF. CDR3 nucleotide sequence: TGCAGCGCGAAAACCCAGGGTTTGAGTGCCAAAAACATTCAGTACTTC.

V and J are TRBV2 and TRBJ1-2, with 11 bases fitting TRBD1. The CDR3 spans 15 residues. J gave up 2 bases and V 11 bases, and 10 bases lay outside the gene matches. Per germline, CDR1 SNHLY and CDR2 FYNNEI. The CDR3 region is CAGSRDRGMNYGYTF. The CDR3 DNA follows: TGTGCCGGTTCCAGGGACAGGGGGATGAACTATGGCTACACCTTC.

The chain combines TRBV10-3 with TRBJ1-6; 8 bases fit TRBD1. Germline V CDR1 and CDR2: ENHRY, SYGVKD. The CDR3 consists of 15 residues. V shed 2 bases, J shed 7 bases, and the junction held 4 bases outside the gene matches. This CDR3 is CAISERGTGNSPLHF. CDR3 coding DNA: TGTGCCATCAGTGAGAGAGGGACAGGAAATTCACCCCTCCACTTT.

The chain employs TRBV27 and TRBJ2-7, with TRBD1 identical over 7 bases. The CDR3 is 13 amino acids. J was trimmed by 2 bases and V by 6 bases; bases with no gene match: 4. Germline CDR1 reads MNHEY; CDR2 reads SMNVEV (reference sequence). CDR3 residues: CASRLGQPYEQYF. In nucleotides, the CDR3 is TGTGCCAGCAGGCTGGGACAGCCCTACGAGCAGTACTTC.

The chain uses TRBV9 and TRBJ1-6, with 7 bases fitting TRBD1. The J segment lost 9 bases and the V segment lost 0 bases, leaving 6 bases of the junction unmatched. CDR1 and CDR2 from the germline V gene are SGDLS and YYNGEE. CDR3 size: 15 residues. The DNA for the CDR3 is TGTGCCAGCAGCGTAGAGACAGGGATGGGTTCACCCCTCCACTTT. This codes for CASSVETGMGSPLHF.

V usage is TRBV5-1 and J usage is TRBJ2-1, with 12 bases fitting TRBD2. After removal of 1 base from V and 5 bases from J, the junction contained 4 bases not matched to a gene. The germline V gene has CDR1 SGHRS and CDR2 YFSETQ. The CDR3 sequence is 16 residues long. This CDR3 is CASSLKLAGGNNEQFF. The CDR3 DNA sequence: TGCGCCAGCAGCTTGAAGCTAGCGGGGGGGAACAATGAGCAGTTCTTC.

This clone has only a few counts. This chain joins TRBV18 and TRBJ2-7, with D perhaps TRBD2 (5 bases). V shed 2 bases and J shed 11 bases, with 16 bases lying between them. Looked up from germline, CDR1 is KGHSH and CDR2 is LQKENI. This CDR3 is 13 amino acids long. Here the CDR3 reads CASSPVVQAGEYF. In DNA, the CDR3 is TGTGCCAGCTCACCAGTTGTCCAGGCCGGGGAGTACTTC.

This clone is medium-sized within its sample. This sequence joins TRBV5-4 and TRBJ2-7, with D tentatively TRBD1 (5 bases). This CDR3 comprises 17 residues. Between the trimmed V and J ends, which lost 4 bases and 5 bases, there was a span of 25 bases. CDR1 and CDR2 (germline): SGHNT, YYREEE (reference sequence). CDR3 in amino acids: CASSPGFRDRLSDEQYF. CDR3 DNA: TGTGCCAGCAGCCCTGGTTTCAGGGATCGGCTATCGGACGAGCAGTACTTC.

The chain employs TRBV18 and TRBJ1-2, with TRBD1 matching over 9 bases. CDR3 size: 17 residues. The germline V gene encodes CDR1 KGHSH and CDR2 LQKENI. The V and J ends lost 2 bases and 1 base, in that order; junction bases with no gene match: 8. The CDR3 DNA sequence: TGTGCCAGCTCACCAACCTGGGACAGGGTGGTTAACTATGGCTACACCTTC. Its translation is CASSPTWDRVVNYGYTF.

This chain joins TRBV4-3 and TRBJ1-1; 8 bases agree with TRBD1. CDR3 size: 15 residues. CDR1 is LGHNA and CDR2 is YSLEER in the germline V gene. The V and J ends lost 4 bases and 4 bases, in that order; junction bases with no gene match: 8. The CDR3: CASSRTTGGLTEAFF. The CDR3 DNA sequence: TGCGCCAGCAGCCGGACCACAGGGGGTCTCACTGAAGCTTTCTTT.

The rearrangement links TRBV6-5 to TRBJ1-1; 7 bases are shared with TRBD1. With V trimmed by 5 bases and J by 0 bases, 6 bases remained unmatched. Per germline, CDR1 MNHEY and CDR2 SVGAGI. The CDR3 sequence is 15 residues long. CDR3 protein: CASSRPTGLNTEAFF. CDR3 DNA: TGTGCCAGCAGTCGACCGACAGGGCTGAACACTGAAGCTTTCTTT.

The rearrangement joins TRBV30 to TRBJ1-6; D uncertain. Per the germline V gene, CDR1 is GTSNPN and CDR2 is SVGIG (reference sequence). Trimming pared 0 bases from V and 10 bases from J, leaving 10 bases between. This CDR3 is built from 13 residues. The CDR3 loop is CAWSVPGSSPLHF. The CDR3 DNA is TGTGCCTGGAGTGTACCAGGTTCGTCACCCCTCCACTTT.

The genes are TRBV6-5 and TRBJ1-1; possible D gene TRBD1, 6 bases. The V end was cut by 2 bases, the J end by 10 bases, with 14 bases between. CDR3 length equals 13 residues. CDR1 is MNHEY, CDR2 SVGAGI, per germline. The CDR3 spells CASSYTLQGIAFF. The CDR3 DNA is TGTGCCAGCAGTTACACGCTACAGGGAATAGCTTTCTTT.

The chain uses TRBV7-2 and TRBJ2-7; tentative D call: TRBD2 (5 bases). This CDR3 region has 13 residues. V lost 7 bases and J lost 2, with 12 bases in between. The germline CDR1 and CDR2 sequences are SGHTA and FQGNSA. The CDR3 coding sequence is TGTGCCAGCACCCGACGGGGAACCTACGAGCAGTACTTC. Protein: CASTRRGTYEQYF.

The chain links TRBV4-3 to TRBJ2-7; no definite D call. Germline V gene lookup returns CDR1 LGHNA and CDR2 YSLEER. The CDR3 runs to 15 residues. The V gene lost 0 bases and the J gene lost 0 bases, with 9 bases spanning the gap. The chain's CDR3 is CASSQDLGVSYEQYF. CDR3 DNA: TGCGCCAGCAGCCAAGATCTGGGCGTCTCCTACGAGCAGTACTTC.

V usage is TRBV9 and J usage is TRBJ1-5, with 7 bases lining up with TRBD1. Germline assignment: CDR1 SGDLS and CDR2 YYNGEE. The CDR3 length is 12 residues. After removal of 2 bases from V and 11 bases from J, the junction contained 4 bases not matched to a gene. CDR3: CASSVRGVAQHF. The CDR3 DNA is TGTGCCAGCAGCGTCAGGGGGGTGGCCCAGCATTTT.

The chain uses TRBV5-4 and TRBJ2-5, with D possibly matching TRBD1 (6 bases). The V end was cut by 2 bases, the J end by 2 bases, with 7 bases between. CDR1 and CDR2 (germline): SGHNT, YYREEE (reference sequence). CDR3 length equals 13 residues. For the CDR3, the DNA is TGTGCCAGCAGCTTCCAGGGGCAAGAGACCCAGTACTTC. This codes for CASSFQGQETQYF.

DNA of the CDR3: TGTGCCAGCAGCTTGGCCTCAGGGATGGTGGATACGCAGTATTTT. Translating it yields CASSLASGMVDTQYF. The gene calls are TRBV5-4 and TRBJ2-3, with D possibly matching TRBD1 (5 bases). The CDR3 spans 15 residues. V shed 0 bases and J shed 6 bases, with 14 bases lying between them. The V gene's germline CDR1 is SGHNT and CDR2 YYREEE (reference sequence).

V gene TRBV5-1 combines with J gene TRBJ1-4; 9 bases line up with TRBD1. Germline values: CDR1 SGHRS, CDR2 YFSETQ. The CDR3 runs to 15 residues. The ends lost 3 bases at V and 2 bases at J; junction bases unmatched: 2. The CDR3 reads CASSYGQGTNEKLFF. For the CDR3, the DNA is TGCGCCAGCAGCTACGGACAGGGGACTAATGAAAAACTGTTTTTT.

The chain uses TRBV30 and TRBJ1-1; D call uncertain. V lost 2 bases, J lost 0 bases, and 4 bases lay in between. The CDR3 has 12 amino acids. Germline V lookup: CDR1 GTSNPN, CDR2 SVGIG (reference sequence). The CDR3 protein is CAWSTVNTEAFF. CDR3 nucleotides: TGTGCCTGGAGTACTGTGAACACTGAAGCTTTCTTT.

V is TRBV9 and J is TRBJ1-2; maybe TRBD1 (5 bases). This CDR3 is 14 amino acids long. V dropped 0 bases and J dropped 1 base, with 7 bases sitting between them. The germline V gene has CDR1 SGDLS and CDR2 YYNGEE. CDR3 region: CASSVGQFNYGYTF. Here the CDR3 DNA reads TGTGCCAGCAGCGTAGGACAGTTTAACTATGGCTACACCTTC.

V is TRBV10-3 and J is TRBJ2-7; 7 nucleotides match TRBD2. Germline CDR1 is ENHRY and CDR2 is SYGVKD. With V trimmed by 8 bases and J by 2 bases, 0 bases remained unmatched. The CDR3 covers 11 residues. The CDR3 reads CAIGGAYEQYF. The CDR3 nucleotides are TGTGCCATCGGGGGGGCCTACGAGCAGTACTTC.

As for this clone: Other DNA sequences in this specimen translate into the identical CDR3. The V and J genes are TRBV10-3 and TRBJ1-1; 7 bases match TRBD1. CDR3 length: 13 residues. V lost 2 bases to trimming and J lost 5 bases; unmatched junction nucleotides: 2. Germline CDR1 reads ENHRY; CDR2 reads SYGVKD. Written as DNA, the CDR3 is TGTGCCATCAGTGAGGGCAGGGGGACTGAAGCTTTCTTT. Encoded protein: CAISEGRGTEAFF.

The chain links TRBV7-6 to TRBJ2-2; 12 bases map to TRBD2. Per the germline V gene, CDR1 is SGHVS and CDR2 is FNYEAQ. After removal of 5 bases from V and 1 base from J, the junction contained 5 bases not matched to a gene. The CDR3 totals 17 residues. CDR3 sequence: CASSRPLAGGNTGELFF. In DNA form, the CDR3 reads TGTGCCAGCAGCCGGCCACTAGCGGGGGGGAACACCGGGGAGCTGTTTTTT.

V usage is TRBV15 and J usage is TRBJ2-2; 9 nucleotides line up with TRBD1. The germline CDR1 and CDR2 sequences are LNHNV and YYDKDF (reference sequence). V gave up 7 bases and J gave up 7 bases; unmatched junction bases: 10. The CDR3 consists of 15 residues. The CDR3 nucleotides are TGTGCCACCACCACGACAGGGGGTTTTTTCGGGGAGCTGTTTTTT. Its protein is CATTTTGGFFGELFF. The entire variable domain, with the rest obtained from reference TRBV15 and TRBJ2-2, is as follows: DAMVIQNPRYQVTQFGKPVTLSCSQTLNHNVMYWYQQKSSQAPKLLFHYYDKDFNNEADTPDNFQSRRPNTSFCFLDIRSPGLGDTAMYLCATTTTGGFFGELFFGEGSRLTVL.

The chain combines TRBV18 with TRBJ1-5; 8 bases align to TRBD1. There are 15 residues in the CDR3. Per germline, CDR1 KGHSH and CDR2 LQKENI. The V and J ends lost 4 bases and 5 bases, in that order; junction bases with no gene match: 7. Here the CDR3 reads CASSRTGKSDQPQHF. The CDR3 nucleotides are TGTGCCAGCTCACGGACAGGGAAGTCGGATCAGCCCCAGCATTTT.